These T cell receptor beta chains were read from a single sample in a study of shared clonotypes between healthy human individuals. Method: immunoSEQ multiplex PCR; TCRdb's copy keeps in-frame clones and lacks some. The sample has over 750,000 clones, 96% seen once. The sequenced sample was naive CD8+ T cells sorted from blood. The receptors come from a man aged 25 to 40 in good health. The CDR3 runs from the conserved cysteine through the conserved F or W. A D gene is named only where the DNA matches it firmly. Clone size is stated in some rows and not others, as once, few, many or a class when expanded.

.,TRBV27,.,TRBJ2-5,TGTGCCAGCAGCTGGGGATCGAGCGAGACCCAGTACTTC,CASSWGSSETQYF
.,TRBV5-4,TRBD1,TRBJ2-4,TGTGCCAGCAGCCCGGACAGGGGGTACATTCAGTACTTC,CASSPDRGYIQYF
.,TRBV19,TRBD1,TRBJ1-1,TGTGCTACCTACAGGGGGGGGAACACTGAAGCTTTCTTT,CATYRGGNTEAFF
.,TRBV7-9,.,TRBJ2-7,TGTGCCAGCAGCCAGACGCAGACCTACGAGCAGTACTTC,CASSQTQTYEQYF
once,TRBV11-2,.,TRBJ2-7,TGTGCCAGCAGCTTAGTTGGGGATTCCTACGAGCAGTACTTC,CASSLVGDSYEQYF
.,TRBV9,.,TRBJ2-7,TGTGCCAGCAGCCGGGGGGCCGAGCAGTACTTC,CASSRGAEQYF
.,TRBV11-2,.,TRBJ2-7,TGTGCCAGCAGCTTAGATGGAGGGTTAAGATGGCTCGAGCAGTACTTC,CASSLDGGLRWLEQYF
.,TRBV6-1,.,TRBJ2-2,TGTGCCAGCAGTCAAGTGTCTTTGGCGGCTTTTCGATACACCGGGGAGCTGTTTTTT,CASSQVSLAAFRYTGELFF
.,TRBV10-2,.,TRBJ1-1,TGCGCCAGCACACAATTCGGGCAGTCGGGGGACACTGAAGCTTTCTTT,CASTQFGQSGDTEAFF
.,TRBV7-9,.,TRBJ1-5,TGTGCCAGCAGCGCGTCTACAGGAAATCAGCCCCAGCATTTT,CASSASTGNQPQHF
.,TRBV5-1,.,TRBJ2-7,TGCGCCAGCAGCCGATCTGGCTCTAGGAACCACGAGCAGTACTTC,CASSRSGSRNHEQYF
.,TRBV5-1,.,TRBJ2-5,TGCGCCAGCAGCCACACTTCGGGTGGGGGCGAAGAGACCCAGTACTTC,CASSHTSGGGEETQYF
.,TRBV4-3,TRBD2,TRBJ2-3,TGCGCCAGCAGCCAAGATCCCGTGGGCGGGAGGGCGACCGTCACAGATACGCAGTATTTT,CASSQDPVGGRATVTDTQYF
.,TRBV9,.,TRBJ2-1,TGTGCCAGCAGCGACCTGAATGAGCAGTTCTTC,CASSDLNEQFF
.,TRBV7-8,.,TRBJ2-2,TGTGCCAGCAGCCCGTACAGGTCGCGCCCGACCGGGGAGCTGTTTTTT,CASSPYRSRPTGELFF
.,TRBV4-1,TRBD2,TRBJ2-1,TGCGCCAGCAGCCAAACTAGCGGGAGCTCCTACAATGAGCAGTTCTTC,CASSQTSGSSYNEQFF
.,TRBV2,.,TRBJ2-7,TGTGCCAGCAGGAACTCCTACGAGCAGTACTTC,CASRNSYEQYF
.,TRBV7-8,.,TRBJ2-3,TGTGCCAGCAGCTTAGTGGGCCGAGGCACAGATACGCAGTATTTT,CASSLVGRGTDTQYF
.,TRBV7-8,.,TRBJ2-1,TGTGCCAGCAGCTTAGGGAGGGCCGGGAGCTCCTACAATGAGCAGTTCTTC,CASSLGRAGSSYNEQFF
.,TRBV2,.,TRBJ1-1,TGTGCCAGCAAGGACCGGGACAACCGAAGGACTGAAGCTTTCTTT,CASKDRDNRRTEAFF
.,TRBV7-9,.,TRBJ2-1,TGTGCCAGCAGCTTAGTCGGAAGCTCCTACAATGAGCAGTTCTTC,CASSLVGSSYNEQFF
.,TRBV28,.,TRBJ1-3,TGTGCCAGCAGTTTAAGCGGCAGCGGAAACACCATATATTTT,CASSLSGSGNTIYF
once,TRBV7-9,.,TRBJ2-2,TGTGCCAGCAGCCCGCGGGGAACCGGGGAGCTGTTTTTT,CASSPRGTGELFF
.,TRBV28,TRBD1,TRBJ2-7,TGTGCCAGCAGTTTACTCTGGGCCGGGACAGAGGACTACGAGCAGTACTTC,CASSLLWAGTEDYEQYF
once,TRBV11-3,.,TRBJ2-1,TGTGCCAGCCGGGGCGGCTCCTACAATGAGCAGTTCTTC,CASRGGSYNEQFF
.,TRBV7-6,TRBD1,TRBJ2-3,TGTGCCAGCAGCCCAGGGGGCGGCACAGATACGCAGTATTTT,CASSPGGGTDTQYF
.,TRBV11-3,TRBD2,TRBJ2-2,TGTGCCAGCAGCCAAAGACTAGCGGGAGGTGCCGGGGAGCTGTTTTTT,CASSQRLAGGAGELFF
.,TRBV19,.,TRBJ1-1,TGTGCCAGTAGTCCCGGTAGGGCTTTAAACCATGAAGCTTTCTTT,CASSPGRALNHEAFF
.,TRBV6-5,TRBD2,TRBJ2-7,TGTGCCAGCAGCTCTAGCGGGGGGTACGAGCAGTACTTC,CASSSSGGYEQYF
.,TRBV7-9,.,TRBJ2-5,TGTGCCAGCAGCTTACTGTCGCTAGCAGAGGAGACCCAGTACTTC,CASSLLSLAEETQYF
few,TRBV29-1,.,TRBJ2-3,TGCAGCGTTGAATGGGCGATGCGTTTCTCAGATACGCAGTATTTT,CSVEWAMRFSDTQYF
.,TRBV7-2,TRBD2,TRBJ2-4,TGTGCCAGCAGCCCCCCGGGCCTAGCGGGAGAGTACATTCAGTACTTC,CASSPPGLAGEYIQYF
.,TRBV19,.,TRBJ1-2,TGTGCCAGCGTTGGGGCGGACTATGGCTACACCTTC,CASVGADYGYTF
.,TRBV4-1,.,TRBJ2-1,TGCGCCACGGGAAGGGTGGCCCGCCCCGCCAGCAGATACAATGAGCAGTTCTTC,CATGRVARPASRYNEQFF
.,TRBV7-6,TRBD1,TRBJ2-2,TGTGCCAGCAGCTCCCCAGGCCGGGACAGGGGGAACACCGGGGAGCTGTTTTTT,CASSSPGRDRGNTGELFF
.,TRBV18,.,TRBJ2-5,TGTGCCAGCTCACCACCGGCGCGGGTCAGGCAAGAGACCCAGTACTTC,CASSPPARVRQETQYF
.,TRBV13,TRBD2,TRBJ2-1,TGTGCCAGCAGCCCCGGGACTAGCGGTTACAATGAGCAGTTCTTC,CASSPGTSGYNEQFF
.,TRBV5-1,.,TRBJ2-7,TGCGCCAGCAGCTTGGCCACGACTAGAAGGTCTAGCTCCTACGAGCAGTACTTC,CASSLATTRRSSSYEQYF
.,TRBV7-3,.,TRBJ1-1,TGTGCCAGCAGCTCCCACAGGGTAACTGAAGCTTTCTTT,CASSSHRVTEAFF
once,TRBV6-1,.,TRBJ2-5,TGTGCCAGCTTTGGACTGGGCGAAGAGACCCAGTACTTC,CASFGLGEETQYF
.,TRBV27,TRBD2,TRBJ2-7,TGTGCCAGCAGTCCAACATGGGCCTTACTAGCGGGAAAAGGGCAGCAGTACTTC,CASSPTWALLAGKGQQYF
.,TRBV9,TRBD2,TRBJ2-7,TGTGCCAGCAGCCGAGTCGGGGGGGCTGACGAGCAGTACTTC,CASSRVGGADEQYF
.,TRBV7-2,TRBD2,TRBJ2-1,TGTGCCAGCTGGTTGACTAGCGGCTCCTACAATGAGCAGTTCTTC,CASWLTSGSYNEQFF
once,TRBV7-9,TRBD2,TRBJ2-7,TGTGCCAGCAGCCATACTAGCGATCACGAGCAGTACTTC,CASSHTSDHEQYF
.,TRBV11-2,TRBD1,TRBJ1-3,TGTGCCAGCAGTATCACAGGGGGAGAGGACACCATATATTTT,CASSITGGEDTIYF